This is a list of T cell receptor beta chains from one sample in a study of CD8 T cells in Susac syndrome. TCRdb ran MiXCR on the immunoSEQ multiplex PCR reads and lists one entry per CDR3 protein. This sample yields roughly 190,000 distinct CDR3 sequences, of which around 93% are seen a single time; around 0.16% belongs to the top ten. Sequencing was performed on CD8+ T cells from PBMCs. The receptors derive from a human donor with Susac syndrome. Each CDR3 is given with its conserved first and last residue. D genes are given only for firm matches. Clone size, where shown, is once, few, many, or a class for clones that have expanded.

TRBV5-6	TRBJ2-1	TRBD2	15	NA	CASSPGLAGFNEQFF	TGTGCCAGCAGCCCGGGACTAGCGGGGTTCAATGAGCAGTTCTTC
TRBV7-6	TRBJ2-7	TRBD2	16	NA	CASSLTSGGPIYEQYF	TGTGCCAGCAGCTTAACGAGCGGGGGGCCGATCTACGAGCAGTACTTC
TRBV3-1	TRBJ2-1	NA	15	NA	CASSRKGHSYNEQFF	TGTGCCAGCAGCCGCAAGGGACACTCCTACAATGAGCAGTTCTTC
TRBV24-1	TRBJ1-6	NA	13	NA	CATTAGPIWTLHF	TGTGCCACCACGGCAGGGCCGATCTGGACCCTCCACTTT
TRBV3-1	TRBJ1-6	TRBD1	15	NA	CASSPLGQENSPLHF	TGTGCCAGCAGCCCCCTGGGACAGGAAAATTCACCCCTCCACTTT
TRBV4-1	TRBJ2-2	NA	16	NA	CASSQEELQNTGELFF	TGCGCCAGCAGCCAAGAAGAGTTACAGAACACCGGGGAGCTGTTTTTT
TRBV6-6	TRBJ2-1	NA	12	NA	CASSYDLSEQFF	TGTGCCAGCAGTTATGACCTCAGTGAGCAGTTCTTC
TRBV10-2	TRBJ2-3	TRBD2	13	NA	CASSGREADTQYF	TGCGCCAGCAGTGGGCGGGAGGCAGATACGCAGTATTTT
TRBV2	TRBJ2-5	NA	12	NA	CATGDHQETQYF	TGTGCCACCGGGGACCACCAAGAGACCCAGTACTTC
TRBV5-1	TRBJ2-5	TRBD2	16	NA	CASSLAVVAGQETQYF	TGCGCCAGCAGCTTGGCCGTAGTAGCGGGACAAGAGACCCAGTACTTC
TRBV15	TRBJ2-7	NA	13	NA	CATSRDIKGEQYF	TGTGCCACCAGCAGAGATATAAAAGGGGAGCAGTACTTC
TRBV3-1	TRBJ2-1	NA	16	NA	CASSQDRLLALNEQFF	TGTGCCAGCAGCCAAGATCGTCTACTAGCACTGAATGAGCAGTTCTTC
TRBV3-1	TRBJ1-2	NA	13	NA	CASSQKWRYGYTF	TGTGCCAGCAGCCAAAAATGGCGCTATGGCTACACCTTC
TRBV13	TRBJ2-5	TRBD2	15	NA	CASSPSGGARETQYF	TGTGCCAGCAGCCCTAGCGGGGGGGCCCGGGAGACCCAGTACTTC
TRBV7-9	TRBJ2-7	NA	14	NA	CASSSGQRQDEQYF	TGTGCCAGCAGCTCAGGACAGAGGCAGGACGAGCAGTACTTC
TRBV23-1	TRBJ1-1	NA	14	NA	CASSQDRGRTEAFF	TGCGCCAGCAGTCAAGACCGAGGGAGAACTGAAGCTTTCTTT
TRBV6-2/TRBV6-3	TRBJ2-7	NA	12	NA	CASSYFLHEQYF	TGTGCCAGCAGTTATTTTCTCCACGAGCAGTACTTC
TRBV19	TRBJ1-5	NA	13	NA	CASSEMGHQPQHF	TGTGCCAGTAGTGAGATGGGTCATCAGCCCCAGCATTTT
TRBV30	TRBJ2-5	NA	11	NA	CAWSHGETQYF	TGTGCCTGGAGTCATGGAGAGACCCAGTACTTC
TRBV6-5	TRBJ2-1	NA	13	NA	CASSSQSYNEQFF	TGTGCCAGCAGTTCGCAGTCCTACAATGAGCAGTTCTTC
TRBV3-1	TRBJ2-3	NA	16	NA	CASSQDLSIGADTQYF	TGTGCCAGCAGCCAAGATTTATCAATTGGTGCAGATACGCAGTATTTT
TRBV20-1	TRBJ2-7	NA	14	few	CSARILRILDEQYF	TGCAGTGCTAGGATCCTTAGAATACTGGACGAGCAGTACTTC
TRBV25-1	TRBJ2-7	NA	11	NA	CATRSSYEQYF	TGTGCCACCAGGAGCTCCTACGAGCAGTACTTC
TRBV3-1	TRBJ1-5	NA	14	NA	CASSQDLLNQPQHF	TGTGCCAGCAGCCAAGATTTACTAAATCAGCCCCAGCATTTT
TRBV29-1	TRBJ2-3	TRBD2	13	NA	CSVNSGGTDTQYF	TGCAGCGTTAATAGCGGGGGCACAGATACGCAGTATTTT
TRBV18	TRBJ2-1	NA	16	NA	CASSPGRNTSGNEQFF	TGTGCCAGCTCACCAGGCAGGAACACGAGCGGCAATGAGCAGTTCTTC
TRBV5-1	TRBJ2-7	TRBD2	14	NA	CASSSGTRLFEQYF	TGCGCCAGCAGCTCCGGGACTAGACTTTTCGAGCAGTACTTC
TRBV5-1	TRBJ1-6	NA	14	NA	CASSWTRDNSPLHF	TGCGCCAGCAGCTGGACAAGAGATAATTCACCCCTCCACTTT
TRBV3-1	TRBJ2-1	TRBD2	13	NA	CASSQGRGVEQFF	TGTGCCAGCAGCCAAGGGCGGGGGGTTGAGCAGTTCTTC